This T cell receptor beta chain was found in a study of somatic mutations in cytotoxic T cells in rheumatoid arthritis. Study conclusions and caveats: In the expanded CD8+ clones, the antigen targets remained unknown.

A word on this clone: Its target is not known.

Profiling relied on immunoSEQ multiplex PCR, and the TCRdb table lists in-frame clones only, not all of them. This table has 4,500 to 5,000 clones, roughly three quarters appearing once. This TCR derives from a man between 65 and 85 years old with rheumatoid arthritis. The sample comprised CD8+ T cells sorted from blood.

Written as DNA, the CDR3 is TGTGCCAGCAGCACAGGCTTTACTGGAAACACCATATATTTT. Its translation is CASSTGFTGNTIYF. The genes are TRBV28 and TRBJ1-3; maybe TRBD1 (5 bases). Germline CDR1 reads MDHEN; CDR2 reads SYDVKM. The CDR3 sequence is 14 residues long. The V and J ends lost 6 bases and 2 bases respectively, with 11 bases between them.